This TCR beta chain was found in a study of T cell responses to AZD1222 COVID-19 vaccine. Study at large: Second-dose intervals of approximately 4 or approximately 12 weeks were pooled. Whole-study findings and limits: All repertoire sampling was performed exclusively after the peak T cell response. Unmutated variant regions are reportedly the target of nearly half of TCRs that are spike-specific.

Produced via immunoSEQ multiplex PCR; TCRdb's table is partial and in-frame only. Of about 99,000 clones listed, over 75% were seen once; the top ten hold 20% to 25%. The trim removed 7 bases at V and 6 bases at J, leaving 7 bases unmatched. The CDR3 contains 13 residues. The V gene's germline CDR1 is KGHDR and CDR2 SFDVKD. This clone was detected a few times. The antigen is not known. The sequence was obtained from an adult in good health. The sequenced sample was peripheral blood, obtained on day 0 of AZD1222 vaccination. The chain links TRBV24-1 to TRBJ1-2; TRBD1 matches 7 bases. The CDR3: CATSRRTGDGYTF. Written as DNA, the CDR3 is TGTGCCACCAGCCGAAGGACAGGTGATGGCTACACCTTC.